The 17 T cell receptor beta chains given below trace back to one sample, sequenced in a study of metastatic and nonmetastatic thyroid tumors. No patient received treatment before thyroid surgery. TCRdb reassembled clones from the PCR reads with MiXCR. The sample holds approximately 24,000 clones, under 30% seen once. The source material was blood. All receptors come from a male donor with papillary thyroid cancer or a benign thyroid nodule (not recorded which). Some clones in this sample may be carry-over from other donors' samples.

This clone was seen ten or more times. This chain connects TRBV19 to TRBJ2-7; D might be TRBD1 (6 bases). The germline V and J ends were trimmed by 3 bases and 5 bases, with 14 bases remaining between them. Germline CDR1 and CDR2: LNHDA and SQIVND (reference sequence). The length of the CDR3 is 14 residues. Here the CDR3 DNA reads TGTGCCAGTAGTATTCAAGAGGGGGTCAACGAGCAGTACTTC. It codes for CASSIQEGVNEQYF.

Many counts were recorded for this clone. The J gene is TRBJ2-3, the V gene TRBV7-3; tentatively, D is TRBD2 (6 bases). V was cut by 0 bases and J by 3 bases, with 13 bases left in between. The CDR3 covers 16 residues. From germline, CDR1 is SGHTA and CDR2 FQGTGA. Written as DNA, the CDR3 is TGTGCCAGCAGCTTAACGGTCGGGAGTAAAACAGATACGCAGTATTTT. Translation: CASSLTVGSKTDTQYF.

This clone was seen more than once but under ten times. This chain's CDR3 is CASSLFGDRSYEQYF. DNA for the CDR3: TGTGCCAGCAGTTTATTCGGGGACAGATCCTACGAGCAGTACTTC. The chain is built from TRBV27 and TRBJ2-7; 7 nucleotides agree with TRBD1. V lost 1 base to trimming and J lost 1 base; unmatched junction nucleotides: 4. The CDR3 contains 15 residues. Germline V gives CDR1 MNHEY, CDR2 SMNVEV (reference sequence).

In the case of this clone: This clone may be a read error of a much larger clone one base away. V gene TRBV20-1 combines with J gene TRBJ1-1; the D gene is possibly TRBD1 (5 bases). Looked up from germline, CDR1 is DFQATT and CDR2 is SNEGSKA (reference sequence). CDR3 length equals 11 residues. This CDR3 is CSIWGGTESFF. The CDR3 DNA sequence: TGCAGTATCTGGGGGGGGACTGAATCTTTCTTT.

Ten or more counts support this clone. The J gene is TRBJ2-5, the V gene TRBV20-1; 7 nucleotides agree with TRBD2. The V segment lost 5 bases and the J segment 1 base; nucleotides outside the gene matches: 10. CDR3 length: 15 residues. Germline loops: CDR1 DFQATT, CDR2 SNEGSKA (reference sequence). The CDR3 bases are TGCAGTGCTCACACATCTAGCGGCCCCCAAGAGACCCAGTACTTC. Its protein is CSAHTSSGPQETQYF.

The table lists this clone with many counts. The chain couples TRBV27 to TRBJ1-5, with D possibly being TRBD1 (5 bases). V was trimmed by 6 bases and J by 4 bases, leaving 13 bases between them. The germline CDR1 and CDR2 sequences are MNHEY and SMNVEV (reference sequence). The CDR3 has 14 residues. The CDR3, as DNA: TGTGCCAGCAGCACCAGGGCCTTAAATCAGCCCCAGCATTTT. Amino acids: CASSTRALNQPQHF.

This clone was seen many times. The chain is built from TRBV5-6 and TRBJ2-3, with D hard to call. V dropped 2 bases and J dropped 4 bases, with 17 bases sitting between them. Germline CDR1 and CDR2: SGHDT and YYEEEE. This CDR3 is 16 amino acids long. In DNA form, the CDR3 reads TGTGCCAGCAGCTTCGATACTGTGCGGTCGTCAGATACGCAGTATTTT. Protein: CASSFDTVRSSDTQYF.

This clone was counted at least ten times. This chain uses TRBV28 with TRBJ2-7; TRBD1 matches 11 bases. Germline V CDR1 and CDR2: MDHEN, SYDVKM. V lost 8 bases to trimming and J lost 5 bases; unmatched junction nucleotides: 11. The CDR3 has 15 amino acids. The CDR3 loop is CASYPIGTGGNEQYF. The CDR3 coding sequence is TGTGCCAGCTACCCCATCGGGACAGGGGGTAACGAGCAGTACTTC.

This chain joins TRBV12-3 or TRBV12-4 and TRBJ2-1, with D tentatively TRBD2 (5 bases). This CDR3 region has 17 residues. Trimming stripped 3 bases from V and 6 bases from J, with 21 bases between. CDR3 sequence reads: CASSFVFGRPRGNEQFF. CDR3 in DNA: TGTGCCAGCAGTTTTGTTTTCGGGCGGCCACGGGGCAATGAGCAGTTCTTC.

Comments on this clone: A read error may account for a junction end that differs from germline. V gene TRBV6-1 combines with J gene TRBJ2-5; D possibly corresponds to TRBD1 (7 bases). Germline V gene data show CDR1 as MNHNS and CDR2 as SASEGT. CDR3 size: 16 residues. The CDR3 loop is CVSRPLTGAGGGTQYF. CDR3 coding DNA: TGTGTCAGCAGGCCGCTCACAGGGGCCGGAGGGGGGACCCAGTACTTC.

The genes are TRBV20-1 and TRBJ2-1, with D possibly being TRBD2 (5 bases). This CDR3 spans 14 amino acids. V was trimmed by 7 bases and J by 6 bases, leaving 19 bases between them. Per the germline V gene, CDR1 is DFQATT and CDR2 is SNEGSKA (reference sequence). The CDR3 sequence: CSVMRGSEANEQFF. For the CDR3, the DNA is TGCAGTGTCATGCGTGGGAGTGAAGCCAATGAGCAGTTCTTC.

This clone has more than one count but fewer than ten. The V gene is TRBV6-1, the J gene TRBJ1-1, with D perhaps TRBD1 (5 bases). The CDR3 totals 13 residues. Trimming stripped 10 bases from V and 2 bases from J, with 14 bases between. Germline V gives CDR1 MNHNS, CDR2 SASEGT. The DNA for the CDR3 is TGTGCCAATTCCTTACAGGAAAACACTGAAGCTTTCTTT. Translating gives CANSLQENTEAFF.

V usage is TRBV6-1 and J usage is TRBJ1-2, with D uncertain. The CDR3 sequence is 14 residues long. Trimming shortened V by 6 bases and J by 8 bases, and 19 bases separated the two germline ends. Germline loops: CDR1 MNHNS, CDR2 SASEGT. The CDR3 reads CASSLDNESRGYTF. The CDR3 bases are TGTGCCAGCAGCTTGGATAATGAGTCGCGAGGCTACACCTTC.

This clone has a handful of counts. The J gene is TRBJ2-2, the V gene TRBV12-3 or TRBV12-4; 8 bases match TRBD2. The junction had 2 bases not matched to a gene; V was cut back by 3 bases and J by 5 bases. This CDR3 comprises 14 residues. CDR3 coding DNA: TGTGCCAGCAGTTTCGGCGGGAGGACCGGGGAGCTGTTTTTT. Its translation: CASSFGGRTGELFF.

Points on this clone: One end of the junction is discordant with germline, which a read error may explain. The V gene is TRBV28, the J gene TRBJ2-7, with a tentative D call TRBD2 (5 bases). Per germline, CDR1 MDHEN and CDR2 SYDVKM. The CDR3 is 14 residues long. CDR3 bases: TGTGCCCGCAGTTTAATACCGGGGAGTCACGATCAGTACTTC. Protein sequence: CARSLIPGSHDQYF.

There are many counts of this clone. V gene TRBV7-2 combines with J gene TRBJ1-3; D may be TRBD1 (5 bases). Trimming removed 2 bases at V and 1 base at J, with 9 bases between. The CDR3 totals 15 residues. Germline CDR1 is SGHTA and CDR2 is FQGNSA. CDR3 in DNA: TGTGCCAGCAGCTTACTGGCAGGGTCTGGAAACACCATATATTTT. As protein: CASSLLAGSGNTIYF.

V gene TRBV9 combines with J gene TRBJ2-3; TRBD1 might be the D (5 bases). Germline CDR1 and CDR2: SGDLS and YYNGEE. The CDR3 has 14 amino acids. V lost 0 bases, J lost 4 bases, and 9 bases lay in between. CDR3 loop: CASSVGGTADTQYF. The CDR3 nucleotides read TGTGCCAGCAGCGTAGGGGGCACAGCAGATACGCAGTATTTT.